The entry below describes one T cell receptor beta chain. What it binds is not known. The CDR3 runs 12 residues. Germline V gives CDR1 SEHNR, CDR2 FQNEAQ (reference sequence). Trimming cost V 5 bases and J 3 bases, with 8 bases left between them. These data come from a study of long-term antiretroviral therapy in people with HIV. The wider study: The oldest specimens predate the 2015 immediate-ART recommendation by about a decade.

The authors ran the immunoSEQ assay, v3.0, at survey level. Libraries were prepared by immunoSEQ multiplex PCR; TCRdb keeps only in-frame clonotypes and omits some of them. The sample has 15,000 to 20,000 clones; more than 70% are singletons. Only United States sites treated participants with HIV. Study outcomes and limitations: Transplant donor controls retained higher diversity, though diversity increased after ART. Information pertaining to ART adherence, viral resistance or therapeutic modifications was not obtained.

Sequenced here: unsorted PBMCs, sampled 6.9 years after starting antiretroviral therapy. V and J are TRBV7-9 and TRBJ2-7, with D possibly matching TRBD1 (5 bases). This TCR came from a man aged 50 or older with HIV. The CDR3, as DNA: TGTGCCAGCAGCCCGGACAACTACGAGCAGTACTTC. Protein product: CASSPDNYEQYF.